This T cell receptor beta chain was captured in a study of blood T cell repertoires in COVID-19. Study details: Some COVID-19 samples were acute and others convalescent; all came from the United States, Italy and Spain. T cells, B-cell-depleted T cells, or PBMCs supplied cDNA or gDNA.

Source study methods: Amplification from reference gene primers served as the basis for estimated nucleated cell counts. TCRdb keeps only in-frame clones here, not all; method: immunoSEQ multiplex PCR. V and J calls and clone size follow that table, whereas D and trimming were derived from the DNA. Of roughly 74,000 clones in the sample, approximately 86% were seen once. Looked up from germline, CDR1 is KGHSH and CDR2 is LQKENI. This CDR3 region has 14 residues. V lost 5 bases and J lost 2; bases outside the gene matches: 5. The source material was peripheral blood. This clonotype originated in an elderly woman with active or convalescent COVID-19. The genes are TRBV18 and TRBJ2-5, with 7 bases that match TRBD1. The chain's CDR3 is CASSSDREQETQYF. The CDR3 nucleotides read TGTGCCAGCTCATCCGACAGGGAACAAGAGACCCAGTACTTC. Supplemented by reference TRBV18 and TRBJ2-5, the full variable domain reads NAGVMQNPRHLVRRRGQEARLRCSPMKGHSHVYWYRQLPEEGLKFMVYLQKENIIDESGMPKERFSAEFPKEGPSILRIQQVVRGDSAAYFCASSSDREQETQYFGPGTRLLVL.